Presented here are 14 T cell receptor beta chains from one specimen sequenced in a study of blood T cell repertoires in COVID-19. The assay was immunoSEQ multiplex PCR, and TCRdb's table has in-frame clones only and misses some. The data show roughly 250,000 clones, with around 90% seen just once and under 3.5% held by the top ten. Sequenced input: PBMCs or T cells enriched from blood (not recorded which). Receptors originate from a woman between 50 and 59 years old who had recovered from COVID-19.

CDR3 sequence reads: CASSSPTGGQEQYF. The CDR3 bases are TGTGCCAGCAGTTCCCCTACAGGGGGCCAAGAGCAGTACTTC. The rearrangement joins TRBV7-8 to TRBJ2-7, with 9 bases that match TRBD1. Germline CDR1 and CDR2: SGHVS and FQNEAQ. The V and J ends lost 6 bases and 7 bases, in that order; junction bases with no gene match: 10. This CDR3 is built from 14 residues.

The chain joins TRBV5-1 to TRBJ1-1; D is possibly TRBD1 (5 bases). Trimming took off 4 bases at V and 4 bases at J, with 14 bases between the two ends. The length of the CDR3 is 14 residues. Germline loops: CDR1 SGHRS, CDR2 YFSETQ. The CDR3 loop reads CASSLRDLITEAFF. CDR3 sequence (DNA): TGCGCCAGCAGCCTCAGGGATCTGATCACTGAAGCTTTCTTT.

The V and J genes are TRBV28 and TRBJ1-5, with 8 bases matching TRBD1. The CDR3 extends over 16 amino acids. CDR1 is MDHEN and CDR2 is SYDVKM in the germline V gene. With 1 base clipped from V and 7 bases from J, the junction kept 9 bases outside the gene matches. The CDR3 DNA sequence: TGTGCCAGCAGTTTATCCGGGACAGGACGGGACCAGCCCCAGCATTTT. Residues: CASSLSGTGRDQPQHF.

Here the CDR3 DNA reads TGTGCCATCAGTGAGTCGTGGGAGAGGTCCTACGAGCAGTACTTC. Residues: CAISESWERSYEQYF. This rearrangement joins TRBV10-3 to TRBJ2-7, with D perhaps matching TRBD2 (5 bases). CDR3 length: 15 amino acids. Trimming shortened V by 0 bases and J by 1 base, and 10 bases separated the two germline ends. Germline assignment: CDR1 ENHRY and CDR2 SYGVKD.

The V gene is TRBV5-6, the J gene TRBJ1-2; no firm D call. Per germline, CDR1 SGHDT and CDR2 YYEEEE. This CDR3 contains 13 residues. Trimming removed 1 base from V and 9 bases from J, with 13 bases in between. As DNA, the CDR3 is TGTGCCAGCAGCTTGTCAGGAGCGGCGAGCTACACCTTC. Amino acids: CASSLSGAASYTF. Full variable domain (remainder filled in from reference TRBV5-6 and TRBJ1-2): DAGVTQSPTHLIKTRGQQVTLRCSPKSGHDTVSWYQQALGQGPQFIFQYYEEEERQRGNFPDRFSGHQFPNYSSELNVNALLLGDSALYLCASSLSGAASYTFGSGTRLTVV.

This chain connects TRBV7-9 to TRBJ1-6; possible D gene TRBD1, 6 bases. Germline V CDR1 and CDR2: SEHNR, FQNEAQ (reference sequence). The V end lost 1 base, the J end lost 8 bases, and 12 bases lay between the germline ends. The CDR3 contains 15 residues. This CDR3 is CASSLDRDQYSPLHF. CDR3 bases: TGTGCCAGCAGCTTAGACAGGGATCAGTATTCACCCCTCCACTTT.

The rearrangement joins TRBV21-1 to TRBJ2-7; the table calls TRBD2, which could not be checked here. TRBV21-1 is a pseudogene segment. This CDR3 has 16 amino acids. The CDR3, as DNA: TGTGCCAGCAGCAAAGAAGCGTTGGGTAGCTCCTACGAGCAGTACTTC. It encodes CASSKEALGSSYEQYF.

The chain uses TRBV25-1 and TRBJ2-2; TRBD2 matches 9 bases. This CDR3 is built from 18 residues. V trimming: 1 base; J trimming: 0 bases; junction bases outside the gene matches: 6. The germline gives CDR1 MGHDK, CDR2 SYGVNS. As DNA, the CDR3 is TGTGCCAGCAGTGAATCTAGCGGGATACCTTCGAACACCGGGGAGCTGTTTTTT. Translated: CASSESSGIPSNTGELFF.

CDR3: CASSSTGFVDTF. CDR3 bases: TGTGCCAGCAGCTCAACAGGGTTCGTTGACACCTTC. The V gene is TRBV7-9, the J gene TRBJ1-2, with D perhaps matching TRBD1 (6 bases). This CDR3 is built from 12 residues. Between the trimmed V and J ends, which lost 4 bases and 12 bases, there was a span of 15 bases. CDR1 and CDR2 (germline): SEHNR, FQNEAQ (reference sequence).

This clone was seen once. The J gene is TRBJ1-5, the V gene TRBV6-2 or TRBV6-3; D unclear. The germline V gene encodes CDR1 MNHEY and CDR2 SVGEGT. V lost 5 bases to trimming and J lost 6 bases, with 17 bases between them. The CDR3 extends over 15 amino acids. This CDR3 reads CASSTIGSGAQPQHF. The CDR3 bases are TGTGCCAGCAGTACGATAGGTTCGGGAGCTCAGCCCCAGCATTTT.

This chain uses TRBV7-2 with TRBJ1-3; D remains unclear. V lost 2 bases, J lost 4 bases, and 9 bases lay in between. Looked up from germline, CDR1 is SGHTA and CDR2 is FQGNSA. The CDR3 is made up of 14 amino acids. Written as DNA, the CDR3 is TGTGCCAGCAGCTTAATTCGGTCGGGAAACACCATATATTTT. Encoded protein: CASSLIRSGNTIYF.

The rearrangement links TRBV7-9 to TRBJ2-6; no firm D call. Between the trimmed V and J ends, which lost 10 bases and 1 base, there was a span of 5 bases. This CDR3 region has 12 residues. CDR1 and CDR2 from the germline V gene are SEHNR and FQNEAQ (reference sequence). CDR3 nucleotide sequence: TGTGCCAACTCGTCTGGGGCCAACGTCCTGACTTTC. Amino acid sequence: CANSSGANVLTF.

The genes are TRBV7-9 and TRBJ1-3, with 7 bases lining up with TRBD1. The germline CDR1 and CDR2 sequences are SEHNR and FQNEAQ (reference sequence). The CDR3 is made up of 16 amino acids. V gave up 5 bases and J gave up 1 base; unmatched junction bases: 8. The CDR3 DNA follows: TGTGCCAGCAGCCCAATGACAGGGCGATCTGGAAACACCATATATTTT. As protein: CASSPMTGRSGNTIYF.

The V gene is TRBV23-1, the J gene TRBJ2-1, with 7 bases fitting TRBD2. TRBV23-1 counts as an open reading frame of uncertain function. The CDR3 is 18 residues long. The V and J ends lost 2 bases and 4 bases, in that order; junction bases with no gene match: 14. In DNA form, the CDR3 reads TGCGCCAGCAGTCAACCCTCTCCGGCGGGAGTTTCGTACAATGAGCAGTTCTTC. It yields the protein CASSQPSPAGVSYNEQFF.